The clone carrying this T cell receptor beta chain is medium-sized within its sample. The antigen is undetermined. This entry belongs to a study of long-term antiretroviral therapy in people with HIV. Study observations and caveats: Records did not include ART adherence, viral resistance or therapy changes.

Survey level was the resolution at which the v3.0 immunoSEQ assay ran. Here immunoSEQ multiplex PCR was the method, and the copy in TCRdb shows in-frame clones only, minus some. The profile covers some 26,000 clones, with roughly 80% appearing a single time and 11% to 15% taken by the ten largest. Germline CDR1 and CDR2: SNHLY and FYNNEI. CDR3 length equals 14 residues. Trimming removed 7 bases from V and 3 bases from J, with 16 bases in between. There was at least one pre-ART PBMC sample for each donor, plus at least two post-ART PBMC samples. Participants who had HIV were, without exception, treated in the United States.

This material consisted of unsorted PBMCs, taken 2.9 years after starting antiretroviral therapy. The chain recombines TRBV2 with TRBJ2-7, with D possibly matching TRBD2 (6 bases). The sequence was collected from a man in his fifties or sixties with HIV. The chain's CDR3 is CASTPSAAFYEQYF. The CDR3 DNA sequence: TGTGCCAGCACGCCTAGCGCGGCATTCTACGAGCAGTACTTC.